These T cell receptor beta chains were read from a single sample in a study of human T cells and chemical hapten exposure. TCRdb ran MiXCR on the RACE reads and lists one entry per CDR3 protein. The sample includes around 100,000 distinct CDR3 sequences, approximately 9.9% of them seen just once. Source: whole blood, taken in connection with sensitization to the hapten diphenylcyclopropenone (DPC). The receptors shown here come from a woman in her thirties or forties with alopecia areata. Some clones in this sample may be carry-over from other donors' samples. Each CDR3 is given with its conserved first and last residue. Fields, in order: J gene, clone size, V gene, D gene, CDR3 DNA, CDR3 protein. The D gene is left open where the match is weak. Some rows mark clone size as missing; the rest say once, few, many or name a class of expanded clone.

TRBJ2-7	few	TRBV20-1	TRBD2	TGCAGTGCTAGACCCTCGGGGGGGCCACTTTACGAGCAGTACTTC	CSARPSGGPLYEQYF
TRBJ2-5	many	TRBV10-3	TRBD2	TGTGCCATCAGCGCCTCAACTAGCGAAGAGACCCAGTACTTC	CAISASTSEETQYF
TRBJ2-3	-	TRBV20-1	-	TGCAGTGCTAGGGACCCCGGGACGAGCACAGATACGCAGTATTTT	CSARDPGTSTDTQYF
TRBJ1-1	many	TRBV7-2	-	TGTGCCAGCAGCTTAGCCCCACCGATCGCTTTCTTT	CASSLAPPIAFF
TRBJ2-7	many	TRBV5-1	TRBD1	TGCGCCAGCAGCCCCGACAGGGTGAGATACGAGCAGTACTTC	CASSPDRVRYEQYF
TRBJ1-6	few	TRBV6-5	-	TGTGCCAGCACCGATACCTATAATTCACCCCTCCACTTT	CASTDTYNSPLHF
TRBJ2-7	-	TRBV3-2	-	TGTGCCAGCAGCCAAGCAGGGACCCGACCTACCTACGAGCAGTACTTC	CASSQAGTRPTYEQYF
TRBJ2-1	many	TRBV6-2/TRBV6-3	TRBD1	TGTGCCAGCAGTAAAGGGACAGGGGGAAGAAATGAGCAGTTCTTC	CASSKGTGGRNEQFF
TRBJ2-2	few	TRBV4-3	-	TGCGCCAGCAGCCAGCAAGGAGGGATCGGGGAGCTGTTTTTT	CASSQQGGIGELFF
TRBJ2-1	many	TRBV5-1	TRBD2	TGCGCCAGCAGCCCCCGGACTAGCGGGAGGGTAGGCGCCTACAATGAGCAGTTCTTC	CASSPRTSGRVGAYNEQFF
TRBJ2-1	many	TRBV25-1	-	TGTGCCAGCAGTGGATTGGGGTACAATGAGCAGTTCTTC	CASSGLGYNEQFF
TRBJ1-1	many	TRBV20-1	-	TGCAGTGCTAGGACCGACGCAGCCAAACGGAGACCTGAAGCTTTCTTT	CSARTDAAKRRPEAFF
TRBJ2-2	many	TRBV29-1	TRBD2	TGCAGCGTTGAGGGCGGGGGGAACACCGGGGAGCTGTTTTTT	CSVEGGGNTGELFF
TRBJ1-2	many	TRBV7-9	-	TGTGCCAGCAGCTTAGCGGGGCCAGGGTCCAGCTATGGCTACACCTTC	CASSLAGPGSSYGYTF
TRBJ1-1	few	TRBV7-9	TRBD1	TGTGCCGCCCAGGGGGTAGCGGGATTGAACACTGAAGCTTTCTTT	CAAQGVAGLNTEAFF
TRBJ2-7	many	TRBV12-3/TRBV12-4	-	TGTGCCAGCAGTTTCAAGGGAGGTGGCGAGCAGTACTTC	CASSFKGGGEQYF
TRBJ2-7	many	TRBV6-5	TRBD1	TGTGCCAGCAGGCCCCGACAGGGGACCTCCTACGAGCAGTACTTC	CASRPRQGTSYEQYF
TRBJ1-1	many	TRBV12-3/TRBV12-4	-	TGTGCCAGCAGTTGGGTGAACACTGAAGCTTTCTTT	CASSWVNTEAFF
TRBJ2-5	few	TRBV7-2	TRBD2	TGTGCCAGCAGCTCAAGACAACTAGCGGGATACCTCTTC	CASSSRQLAGYLF
TRBJ2-7	few	TRBV5-1	TRBD1	TGCGCCAGCAGCTCTCCGATGACAGGGATCTACGAGCAGTACTTC	CASSSPMTGIYEQYF
TRBJ2-5	few	TRBV7-2	-	TGTGCCAGCAGCTCCAGCCGGCGGATACAAGAGACCCAGTACTTC	CASSSSRRIQETQYF
TRBJ2-1	many	TRBV12-5	TRBD2	TGTGCTAGTGGTTTGGGCCCTACTAGCGGGGGTACCTCCTACAATGAGCAGTTCTTC	CASGLGPTSGGTSYNEQFF
TRBJ2-5	few	TRBV30	-	TGTGCCTGGAGTAAGGCGGGAGAGACCCAGTACTTC	CAWSKAGETQYF
TRBJ1-1	many	TRBV9	-	TGTGCCAGCAGCGTAGCGAGCGGAGTCAGGAACACTGAAGCTTTCTTT	CASSVASGVRNTEAFF
TRBJ2-4	few	TRBV29-1	-	TGCAGCGCTGCTTCACCCTCCAACATTCAGTACTTC	CSAASPSNIQYF
TRBJ2-1	few	TRBV18	-	TGTGCCAGCTCACCAGGGGCGGGGGCTCGGAATGAGCAGTTCTTC	CASSPGAGARNEQFF
TRBJ1-1	many	TRBV30	-	TGTGCCTGGATCATAAGGCAGGGTGGGACGTTGAACACTGAAGCTTTCTTT	CAWIIRQGGTLNTEAFF
TRBJ1-4	-	TRBV11-2	-	TGTGCCAGCAGCCCCGGGACTCTTGCAACTAATGAAAAACTGTTTTTT	CASSPGTLATNEKLFF
TRBJ1-1	-	TRBV20-1	-	TGCAGTGCTCGAAACGAACTGAACACTGAAGCTTTCTTT	CSARNELNTEAFF
TRBJ1-3	many	TRBV29-1	-	TGCAGCGCGGGGGGAACCTCTGGAAACACCATATATTTT	CSAGGTSGNTIYF
TRBJ2-7	-	TRBV29-1	-	TGCAGCGTCGACATGCAGGGTGCCGAGCAGTACTTC	CSVDMQGAEQYF
TRBJ2-3	few	TRBV5-5	TRBD1	TGTGCCAGCAGCTTGGAACAGGGGGGCACAGATACGCAGTATTTT	CASSLEQGGTDTQYF
TRBJ1-5	few	TRBV19	-	TGTGCCAGTAGTATGACAGTAAATCAGCCCCAGCATTTT	CASSMTVNQPQHF
TRBJ2-3	-	TRBV3-1	TRBD2	TGTGCCAGCAGCCTAGGGACTAGCGGGGCCGTAAGGGACTTT	CASSLGTSGAVRDF
TRBJ2-3	-	TRBV6-5	-	TGTGCCAGCAGTTACTCGAGTATTGGCTTAACTAGCACAGATACGCAGTATTTT	CASSYSSIGLTSTDTQYF
TRBJ1-1	many	TRBV30	-	TGTGCCTGGACATTAAATCGGACCCCCGATGCTTTCTTT	CAWTLNRTPDAFF
TRBJ2-7	many	TRBV7-9	-	TGTGCCAGCAGAGGTATCGGGTACGAGCAGTACTTC	CASRGIGYEQYF
TRBJ2-3	-	TRBV12-3/TRBV12-4	TRBD2	TGTGCCAGCAGGCCTGAAATGGGACTAGGGGCCACAGATACGCAGTATTTT	CASRPEMGLGATDTQYF
TRBJ1-4	-	TRBV27	TRBD1	TGTGCCAGCAGTTCGCAGGGGGGTGAAAAACTGTTTTTT	CASSSQGGEKLFF
TRBJ2-2	-	TRBV2	-	TGTGCCAGCACCACCAGACTCCTCACCGGGGAGCTGTTTTTT	CASTTRLLTGELFF
TRBJ2-2	few	TRBV12-3/TRBV12-4	TRBD2	TGTGCCAGCAGTTCCAGACTAGCGGGGGGGCCCGGGGAGCTGTTTTTT	CASSSRLAGGPGELFF
TRBJ2-7	-	TRBV20-1	-	TGCAGTGCTCTACCACCTCGGAGAGACCACGAGCAGTACTTC	CSALPPRRDHEQYF
TRBJ2-5	few	TRBV6-6	-	TGTGCCAGCAGGTCGGGTTGGAGCCTGGAGACCCAGTACTTC	CASRSGWSLETQYF
TRBJ2-3	-	TRBV5-8	-	TGTGCCAGCAGCTTGGTCTTCAGGGCAGCAGATACGCAGTATTTT	CASSLVFRAADTQYF
TRBJ2-2	few	TRBV7-8	TRBD2	TGTGCCAGCAGCTCACTAGCGGGAGGCACCGGGGAGCTGTTTTTT	CASSSLAGGTGELFF
TRBJ2-3	-	TRBV6-2/TRBV6-3	-	TGTGCCAGCACCTCAGATCTGGGACTCTACACAGATACGCAGTATTTT	CASTSDLGLYTDTQYF
TRBJ2-5	few	TRBV28	-	TGTGCCAGCAGTCCGGGCTCCAGGGAGACCCAGTACTTC	CASSPGSRETQYF
TRBJ1-1	many	TRBV7-2	-	TGTGCCAGCAGCTTAGCGGTGGGCATGAACACTGAAGCTTTCTTT	CASSLAVGMNTEAFF
TRBJ1-2	many	TRBV13	TRBD1	TGTGCCAGCACCGCCGGGACAGGGGCTGGCTACACCTTC	CASTAGTGAGYTF
TRBJ2-1	many	TRBV12-3/TRBV12-4	-	TGTGCCAGCAGTCTCAGAGGGGCGCAAAATGAGCAGTTCTTC	CASSLRGAQNEQFF
TRBJ2-3	many	TRBV20-1	-	TGCAGTGCCGAGGGGCTTCAGTGGGACGTTACTAGCACAGATACGCAGTATTTT	CSAEGLQWDVTSTDTQYF
TRBJ1-1	few	TRBV7-2	-	TGTGCCAGCAGCTTAAGGGCCAGCGGTATGAACACTGAAGCTTTCTTT	CASSLRASGMNTEAFF
TRBJ2-3	-	TRBV6-2/TRBV6-3	-	TGTGCCAGCAGCCAAAACGTGATTGGAGCTACGCAGTATTTT	CASSQNVIGATQYF